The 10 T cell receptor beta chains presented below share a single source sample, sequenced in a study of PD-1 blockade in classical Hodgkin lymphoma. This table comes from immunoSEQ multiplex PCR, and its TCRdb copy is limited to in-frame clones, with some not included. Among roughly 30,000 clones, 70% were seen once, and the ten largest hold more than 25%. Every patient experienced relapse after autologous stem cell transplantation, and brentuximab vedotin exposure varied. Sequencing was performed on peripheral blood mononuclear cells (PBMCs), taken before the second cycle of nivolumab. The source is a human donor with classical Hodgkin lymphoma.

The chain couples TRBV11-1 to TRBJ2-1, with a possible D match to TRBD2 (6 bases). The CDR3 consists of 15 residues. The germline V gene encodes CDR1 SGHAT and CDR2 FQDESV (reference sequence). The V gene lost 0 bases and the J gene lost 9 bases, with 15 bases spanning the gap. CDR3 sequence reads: CASSLAGGVHGEQFF. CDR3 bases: TGTGCCAGCAGCTTAGCGGGAGGAGTACATGGTGAGCAGTTCTTC. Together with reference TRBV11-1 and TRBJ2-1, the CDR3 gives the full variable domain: EAEVAQSPRYKITEKSQAVAFWCDPISGHATLYWYRQILGQGPELLVQFQDESVVDDSQLPKDRFSAERLKGVDSTLKIQPAELGDSAMYLCASSLAGGVHGEQFFGPGTRLTVL.

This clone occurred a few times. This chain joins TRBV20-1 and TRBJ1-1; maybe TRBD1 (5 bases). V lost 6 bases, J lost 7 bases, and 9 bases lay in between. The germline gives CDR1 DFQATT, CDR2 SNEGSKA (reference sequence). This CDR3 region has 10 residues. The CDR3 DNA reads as TGCAGTGCCCTGGGGGGTGAAGCTTTCTTT. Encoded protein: CSALGGEAFF.

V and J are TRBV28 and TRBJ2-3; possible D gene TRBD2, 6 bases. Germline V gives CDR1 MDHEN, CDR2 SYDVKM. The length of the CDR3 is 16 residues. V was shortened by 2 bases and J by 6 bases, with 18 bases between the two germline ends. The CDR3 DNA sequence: TGTGCCAGCAGTTTACGAGGCGGGGTACTCGGGGATACGCAGTATTTT. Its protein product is CASSLRGGVLGDTQYF. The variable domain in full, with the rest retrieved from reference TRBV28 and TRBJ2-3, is DVKVTQSSRYLVKRTGEKVFLECVQDMDHENMFWYRQDPGLGLRLIYFSYDVKMKEKGDIPEGYSVSREKKERFSLILESASTNQTSMYLCASSLRGGVLGDTQYFGPGTRLTVL.

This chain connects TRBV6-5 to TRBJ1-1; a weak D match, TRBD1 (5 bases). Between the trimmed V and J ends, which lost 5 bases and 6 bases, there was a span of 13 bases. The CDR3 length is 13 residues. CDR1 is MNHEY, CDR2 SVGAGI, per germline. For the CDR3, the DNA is TGTGCCAGCAGTCCCCAGGGAGGGTCTGAAGCTTTCTTT. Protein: CASSPQGGSEAFF.

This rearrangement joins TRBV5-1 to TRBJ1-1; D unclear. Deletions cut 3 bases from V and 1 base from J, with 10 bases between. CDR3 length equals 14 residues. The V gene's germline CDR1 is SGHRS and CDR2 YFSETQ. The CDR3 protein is CASSSRAGNTEAFF. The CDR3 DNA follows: TGCGCCAGCAGCTCTCGGGCGGGGAACACTGAAGCTTTCTTT.

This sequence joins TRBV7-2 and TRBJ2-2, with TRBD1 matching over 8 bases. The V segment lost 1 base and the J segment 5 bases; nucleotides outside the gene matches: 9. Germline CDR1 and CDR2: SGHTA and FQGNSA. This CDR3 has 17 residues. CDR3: CASSLVGQGAGTGELFF. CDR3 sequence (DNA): TGTGCCAGCAGCTTAGTTGGGCAGGGGGCTGGGACCGGGGAGCTGTTTTTT. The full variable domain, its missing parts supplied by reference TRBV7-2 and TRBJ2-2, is GAGVSQSPSNKVTEKGKDVELRCDPISGHTALYWYRQSLGQGLEFLIYFQGNSAPDKSGLPSDRFSAERTGGSVSTLTIQRTQQEDSAVYLCASSLVGQGAGTGELFFGEGSRLTVL.

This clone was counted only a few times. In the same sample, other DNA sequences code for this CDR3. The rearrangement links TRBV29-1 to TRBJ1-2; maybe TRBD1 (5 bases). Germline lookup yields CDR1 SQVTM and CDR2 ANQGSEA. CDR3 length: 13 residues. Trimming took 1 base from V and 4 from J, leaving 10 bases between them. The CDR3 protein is CSVEGQGVYGYTF. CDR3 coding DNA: TGCAGCGTTGAAGGGCAGGGAGTCTATGGCTACACCTTC.

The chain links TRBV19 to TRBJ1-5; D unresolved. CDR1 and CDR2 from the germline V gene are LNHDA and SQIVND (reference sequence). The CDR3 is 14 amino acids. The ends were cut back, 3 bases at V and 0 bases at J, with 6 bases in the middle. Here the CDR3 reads CASSILGSNQPQHF. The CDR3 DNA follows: TGTGCCAGTAGTATCCTGGGTAGCAATCAGCCCCAGCATTTT.

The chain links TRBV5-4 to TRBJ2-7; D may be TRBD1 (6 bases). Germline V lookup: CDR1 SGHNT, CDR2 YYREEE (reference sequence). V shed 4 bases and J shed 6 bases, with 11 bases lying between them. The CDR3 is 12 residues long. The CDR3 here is CASSRQGREQYV. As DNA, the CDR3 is TGTGCCAGCAGCCGGCAGGGGCGCGAGCAGTACGTC.

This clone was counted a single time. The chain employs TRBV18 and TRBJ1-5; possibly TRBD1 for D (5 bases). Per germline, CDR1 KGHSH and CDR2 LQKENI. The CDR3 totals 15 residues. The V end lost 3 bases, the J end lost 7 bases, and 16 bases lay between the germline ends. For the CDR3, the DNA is TGTGCCAGCTCACCTCAAGGGGCGGGGAACCAGCCCCAGCATTTT. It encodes CASSPQGAGNQPQHF.